A single sample is the source of the 8 T cell receptor beta chains below, sequenced in a study of OX40 agonist ivuxolimab in advanced cancers. Libraries were prepared by immunoSEQ multiplex PCR; TCRdb keeps only in-frame clonotypes and omits some of them. The sample records 50,000 to 75,000 clones, about 89% being singletons. Sequences were derived from CD4+ or CD8+ T cells sorted from blood, sampled in a trial of the OX40 agonist ivuxolimab. These receptors all come from an adult with an advanced solid tumor such as melanoma, head and neck, liver or kidney cancer.

This chain joins TRBV7-3 and TRBJ2-1; TRBD2 aligns across 15 bases. The CDR3 loop spans 16 amino acids. Losses at the gene ends were 4 bases for V and 10 bases for J; bases not matched to a gene: 8. Looked up from germline, CDR1 is SGHTA and CDR2 is FQGTGA. The DNA for the CDR3 is TGTGCCAGCAGCTACGGGACTAGCGGGAGGCGGGCAGAGCAGTTCTTC. This sequence encodes CASSYGTSGRRAEQFF.

The chain couples TRBV6-5 to TRBJ1-6; TRBD1 might be the D (5 bases). Germline V CDR1 and CDR2: MNHEY, SVGAGI. CDR3 length equals 16 residues. V lost 2 bases, J lost 8 bases, and 16 bases lay in between. The CDR3 coding sequence is TGTGCCAGCAGTTACACCCCAGGGTTTCGTGATTCACCCCTCCACTTT. Translated, it gives CASSYTPGFRDSPLHF.

The V call is TRBV5-1, the J call TRBJ1-4, with D possibly matching TRBD1 (5 bases). Germline assignment: CDR1 SGHRS and CDR2 YFSETQ. Trimming shortened V by 3 bases and J by 7 bases, and 16 bases separated the two germline ends. The CDR3 consists of 15 residues. CDR3 amino acids: CASSSSGSGGEKLFF. DNA for the CDR3: TGCGCCAGCAGCTCCTCAGGGTCAGGAGGTGAAAAACTGTTTTTT.

This chain connects TRBV11-2 to TRBJ1-1, with D possibly being TRBD1 (5 bases). The V gene's germline CDR1 is SGHAT and CDR2 FQNNGV. V was cut by 0 bases and J by 7 bases, with 12 bases left in between. The CDR3 has 14 amino acids. The CDR3: CASSLDGGIDEAFF. For the CDR3, the DNA is TGTGCCAGCAGCTTAGACGGGGGTATCGATGAAGCTTTCTTT.

This chain links TRBV6-5 with TRBJ2-2; D is ambiguous. The CDR3 consists of 16 residues. Germline V lookup: CDR1 MNHEY, CDR2 SVGAGI. Trimming took off 2 bases at V and 0 bases at J, with 10 bases between the two ends. The chain's CDR3 is CASSYRRRTNTGELFF. The CDR3 DNA follows: TGTGCCAGCAGTTACCGGCGCAGAACGAACACCGGGGAGCTGTTTTTT.

The V call is TRBV25-1, the J call TRBJ1-1; D gene uncertain. CDR1 MGHDK and CDR2 SYGVNS come from the germline V gene. Trimming cost V 4 bases and J 2 bases, with 8 bases left between them. This CDR3 has 13 residues. This CDR3 reads CASSATSNTEAFF. CDR3 in DNA: TGTGCCAGCAGTGCAACAAGTAACACTGAAGCTTTCTTT.

This rearrangement joins TRBV27 to TRBJ1-1; D is perhaps TRBD1 (6 bases). V lost 6 bases and J lost 0, with 14 bases in between. The germline V gene has CDR1 MNHEY and CDR2 SMNVEV (reference sequence). The CDR3 spans 15 residues. This CDR3 is CASRLADRLNTEAFF. The CDR3 region has the DNA TGTGCCAGCAGACTCGCGGACAGATTGAACACTGAAGCTTTCTTT.

The V and J genes are TRBV19 and TRBJ1-1, with D possibly TRBD1 on 5 matching bases. The CDR3 runs to 14 residues. The germline CDR1 and CDR2 sequences are LNHDA and SQIVND (reference sequence). V was shortened by 0 bases and J by 10 bases, with 15 bases between the two germline ends. CDR3 sequence: CASSIEGNRGVAFF. The DNA of the CDR3 is TGTGCCAGTAGTATAGAGGGTAACCGAGGGGTAGCTTTCTTT.